Sequencing of this TCR beta chain was carried out in a study of a mutant IDH1 vaccine in newly diagnosed glioma. Time point described: week 11, during vaccination. The investigators gave 300 ug of mutant IDH1 20-mer peptide in each vaccine dose, together with topical imiquimod. Germline V gene sequence: CDR1 SGHTA, CDR2 FQGNSA. V lost 7 bases, J lost 3 bases, and 8 bases stayed unmatched. The CDR3 is made up of 14 amino acids. This clone showed up just a few times. As yet, its antigen is unknown. Study-level results: Detectable vaccine-induced immune responses arose in more than 85% of patients.

Some clones are missing from TCRdb's copy, which holds only in-frame ones; the method was immunoSEQ multiplex PCR. Here the sample spans some 33,000 clones, roughly 78% being singletons. The material sequenced was PBMCs, taken from a glioma patient whose treatment included an IDH1 peptide vaccine. The chain has TRBV7-2 and TRBJ1-1, with 7 bases matching TRBD1. This clonotype was obtained from a man aged 25-40 years with glioma. CDR3: CASNQGGADTEAFF. The CDR3 DNA reads TGTGCCAGCAACCAAGGGGGCGCAGACACTGAAGCTTTCTTT.